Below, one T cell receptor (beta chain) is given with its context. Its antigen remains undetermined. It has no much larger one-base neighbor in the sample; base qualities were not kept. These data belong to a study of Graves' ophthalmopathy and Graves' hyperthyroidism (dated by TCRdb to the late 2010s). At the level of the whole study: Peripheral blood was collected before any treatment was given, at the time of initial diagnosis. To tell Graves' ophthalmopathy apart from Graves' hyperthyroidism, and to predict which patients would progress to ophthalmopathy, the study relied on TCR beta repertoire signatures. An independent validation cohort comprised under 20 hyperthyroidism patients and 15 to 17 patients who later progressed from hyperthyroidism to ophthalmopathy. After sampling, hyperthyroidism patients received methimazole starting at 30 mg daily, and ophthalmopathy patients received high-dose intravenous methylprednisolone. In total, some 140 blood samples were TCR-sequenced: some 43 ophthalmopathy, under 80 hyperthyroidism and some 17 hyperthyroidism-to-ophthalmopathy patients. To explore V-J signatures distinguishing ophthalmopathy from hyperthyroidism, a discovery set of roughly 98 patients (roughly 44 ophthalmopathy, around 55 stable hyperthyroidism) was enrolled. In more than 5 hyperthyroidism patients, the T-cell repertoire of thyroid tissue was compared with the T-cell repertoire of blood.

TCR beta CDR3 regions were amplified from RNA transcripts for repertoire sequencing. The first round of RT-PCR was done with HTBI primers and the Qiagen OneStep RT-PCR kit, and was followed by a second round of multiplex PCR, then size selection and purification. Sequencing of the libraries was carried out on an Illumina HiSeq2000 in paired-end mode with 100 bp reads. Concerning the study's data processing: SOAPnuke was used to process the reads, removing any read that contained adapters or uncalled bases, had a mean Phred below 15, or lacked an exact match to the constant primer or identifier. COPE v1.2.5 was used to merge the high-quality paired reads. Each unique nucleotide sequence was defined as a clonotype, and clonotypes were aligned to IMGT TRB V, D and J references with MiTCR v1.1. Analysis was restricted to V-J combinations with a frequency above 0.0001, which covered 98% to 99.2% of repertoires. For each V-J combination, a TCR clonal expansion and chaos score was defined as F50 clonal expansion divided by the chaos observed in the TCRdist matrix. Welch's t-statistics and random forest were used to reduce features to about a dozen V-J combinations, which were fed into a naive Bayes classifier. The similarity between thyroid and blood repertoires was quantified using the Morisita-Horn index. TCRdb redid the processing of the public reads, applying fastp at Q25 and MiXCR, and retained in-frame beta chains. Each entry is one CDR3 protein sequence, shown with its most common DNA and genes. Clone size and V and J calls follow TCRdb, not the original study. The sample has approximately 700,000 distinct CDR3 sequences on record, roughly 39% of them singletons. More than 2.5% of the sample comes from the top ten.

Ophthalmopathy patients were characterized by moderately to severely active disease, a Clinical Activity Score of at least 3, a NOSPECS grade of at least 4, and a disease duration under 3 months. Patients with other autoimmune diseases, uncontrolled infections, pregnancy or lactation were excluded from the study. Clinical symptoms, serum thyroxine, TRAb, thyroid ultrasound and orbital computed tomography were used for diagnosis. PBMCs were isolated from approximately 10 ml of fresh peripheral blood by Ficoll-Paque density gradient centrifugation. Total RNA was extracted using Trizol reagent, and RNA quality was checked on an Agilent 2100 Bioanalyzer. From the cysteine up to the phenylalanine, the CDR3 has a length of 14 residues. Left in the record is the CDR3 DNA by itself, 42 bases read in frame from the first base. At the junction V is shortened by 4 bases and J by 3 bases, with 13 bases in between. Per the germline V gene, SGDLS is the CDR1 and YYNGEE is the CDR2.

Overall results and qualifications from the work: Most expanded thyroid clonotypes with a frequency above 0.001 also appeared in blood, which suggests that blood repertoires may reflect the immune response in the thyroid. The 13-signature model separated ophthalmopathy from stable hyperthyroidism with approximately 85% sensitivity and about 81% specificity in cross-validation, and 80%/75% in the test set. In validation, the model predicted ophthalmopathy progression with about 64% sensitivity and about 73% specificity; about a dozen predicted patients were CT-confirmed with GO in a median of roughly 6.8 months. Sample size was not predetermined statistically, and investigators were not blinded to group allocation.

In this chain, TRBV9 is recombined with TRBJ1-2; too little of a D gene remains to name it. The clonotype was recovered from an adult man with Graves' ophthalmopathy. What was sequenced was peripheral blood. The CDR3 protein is CASSQVGPYYGYTF. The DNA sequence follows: TGTGCCAGCAGCCAAGTCGGGCCATACTATGGCTACACCTTC.